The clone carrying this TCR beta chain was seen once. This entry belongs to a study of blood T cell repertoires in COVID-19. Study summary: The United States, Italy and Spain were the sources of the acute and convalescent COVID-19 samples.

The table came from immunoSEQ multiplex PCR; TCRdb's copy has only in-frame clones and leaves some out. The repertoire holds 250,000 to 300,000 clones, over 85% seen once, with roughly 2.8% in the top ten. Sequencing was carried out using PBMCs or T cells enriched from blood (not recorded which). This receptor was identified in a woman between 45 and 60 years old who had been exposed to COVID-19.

The CDR3 DNA is TGTGCCAGTATCCAGGACAGGGGGAAGGCTGAGCAGTTCTTC. Its translation is CASIQDRGKAEQFF. The chain uses TRBV19 and TRBJ2-1; 10 bases are a match to TRBD1. The CDR3 loop spans 14 amino acids. Per germline, CDR1 LNHDA and CDR2 SQIVND (reference sequence). The V gene end was trimmed by 7 bases and the J gene end by 9 bases; junction bases not matched to a gene: 9.